This T cell receptor beta chain was recorded in a study of identifying expanded T cells in peripheral blood. Collection occurred without any documented infections or immune events in donors. Profiling relied on immunoSEQ multiplex PCR, and the TCRdb table lists in-frame clones only, not all of them. The sample shows about 91,000 clones, almost 90% of them seen only once. This clone has just one count. Its antigen is unknown. Study-wide points: Clone count variance between approximately two-week samples rose with total template count. Over approximately two and four weeks, about 15 and 18 clones changed, versus 1.2 between replicates.

The sequence derives from a person aged 18 to 75 in good health. The specimen sequenced was blood.

The chain's CDR3 is CASSTLVGNEQFF. Written as DNA, the CDR3 is TGTGCCAGTAGTACCCTCGTTGGGAATGAGCAGTTCTTC. This chain joins TRBV19 and TRBJ2-1; D call uncertain. Trimming shortened V by 4 bases and J by 7 bases, and 11 bases separated the two germline ends. The CDR3 runs to 13 residues. The germline V gene encodes CDR1 LNHDA and CDR2 SQIVND (reference sequence).